This TCR beta chain was sequenced for a study of cytomegalovirus exposure and HLA in healthy donors. Remarks on this clone: The antigen is undetermined.

The PCR had 60 Vbeta and 13 Jbeta primers. Data came from immunoSEQ multiplex PCR; TCRdb stores just in-frame clones and leaves some out. Of 75,000 to 90,000 clones in the sample, 65% to 85% were seen once. Trimming removed 2 bases from V and 7 bases from J; junction bases left unmatched: 8. The CDR3 consists of 15 residues. Germline V gene sequence: CDR1 MGHRA, CDR2 YSYEKL. Notes on the study in general: Because they were indistinguishable, some V segments, including TRBV6-2 and TRBV6-3, were excluded.

This TCR was recovered from a man aged 45-60 years in good health and CMV-seronegative. Sequencing used PBMCs. The J gene is TRBJ2-5, the V gene TRBV4-1; TRBD2 agrees at 9 bases. As DNA, the CDR3 is TGCGCCAGCAGCCAAATAGCGGGGGCGAAGGGGACCCAGTACTTC. This gives the protein CASSQIAGAKGTQYF.